This T cell receptor beta chain was observed in a study of shared clonotypes between healthy human individuals. Germline CDR1 SGHVS, CDR2 FQNEAQ. V shed 5 bases, J shed 4 bases, and the junction held 8 bases outside the gene matches. This CDR3 region has 14 residues. Sequenced by immunoSEQ multiplex PCR; TCRdb stores in-frame clones only, minus some. The sample holds about 490,000 clones, around 80% seen once. V gene TRBV7-8 combines with J gene TRBJ2-7; TRBD1 matches at 7 bases. Source material: PBMCs. The clonotype originates from a woman aged 40 to 50 in good health. Some clones in this sample may be carry-over from other donors' samples. CDR3 residues: CASSRTGKTYEQYF. The CDR3 DNA is TGTGCCAGCAGCCGGACAGGAAAGACGTACGAGCAGTACTTC.